This passage covers 16 T cell receptor beta chains from one sample sequenced in a study of spatial heterogeneity in lung cancer. Overall study findings and caveats: In tumors, expanded intratumoral alpha and beta TCR counts tracked mutation counts.

In TCRdb, the 5' RACE reads were re-called with MiXCR into one record per CDR3 protein. The sample yields under 14,000 distinct CDR3 sequences, 6% to 8% seen once. Documented time point: sample taken at primary tumor resection. Which antigens these TCRs recognize remains unknown. The material was lung tumor tissue, obtained at surgery. The source is a female donor with early-stage non-small cell lung cancer.

By sample share, this clonotype is medium-sized. This beta chain represents an off-target read in a library built for alpha chains; its size is of limited meaning. V usage is TRBV6-2 or TRBV6-3 and J usage is TRBJ2-3, with D unclear. Trimming shortened V by 2 bases and J by 3 bases, and 9 bases separated the two germline ends. Germline V lookup: CDR1 MNHEY, CDR2 SVGEGT. There are 14 residues in the CDR3. This CDR3 reads CASSYDRVTDTQYF. As DNA, the CDR3 is TGTGCCAGCAGTTACGATAGGGTAACAGATACGCAGTATTTT.

This clonotype has ten or more counts. Because the library targeted alpha chains, this beta chain is an off-target read whose size means little. This rearrangement joins TRBV20-1 to TRBJ1-1, with unresolved D. The CDR3 is 10 residues long. The germline gives CDR1 DFQATT, CDR2 SNEGSKA (reference sequence). Trimming stripped 3 bases from V and 7 bases from J, with 6 bases between. CDR3 nucleotides: TGCAGTGCTAGCTCGGATGAAGCTTTCTTT. This encodes CSASSDEAFF.

This clonotype appeared many times. Little can be read into the size of this beta chain, an off-target read in a library designed for alpha chains. This chain uses TRBV10-3 with TRBJ1-1; the D is unclear. The CDR3 length is 12 residues. V lost 3 bases to trimming and J lost 4 bases, with 6 bases between them. Per germline, CDR1 ENHRY and CDR2 SYGVKD. The CDR3 coding sequence is TGTGCCATCAGTGAAAGCCTCACTGAAGCTTTCTTT. Translation gives CAISESLTEAFF.

This clonotype has a count of ten or more. This beta chain represents an off-target read in a library built for alpha chains; its size is of limited meaning. This chain uses TRBV7-3 with TRBJ2-2; 7 nucleotides line up with TRBD1. Per the germline V gene, CDR1 is SGHTA and CDR2 is FQGTGA. The CDR3 consists of 13 residues. Trimming cost V 3 bases and J 7 bases; bases outside gene matches: 2. For the CDR3, the DNA is TGTGCCAGCAGCTTGAGGGGGCTCGGGGAGCTGTTTTTT. Protein sequence: CASSLRGLGELFF.

Turning to this clonotype: This beta chain slipped into a library made for alpha chains as a stray read, so its size is not meaningful. The chain is built from TRBV30 and TRBJ2-7, with TRBD2 as a possible D gene (6 bases). CDR3 length: 12 residues. Per the germline V gene, CDR1 is GTSNPN and CDR2 is SVGIG (reference sequence). V lost 4 bases and J 8 bases, leaving 15 bases between the germline ends. Written as DNA, the CDR3 is TGTGCCTGGAAGAGGGACGGAGGGAAGCAGTACTTC. Protein sequence: CAWKRDGGKQYF.

This clonotype was seen at least ten times. This beta chain came through as a stray read in a library set up for alpha chains, and its size says little. The rearrangement links TRBV7-2 to TRBJ1-5; maybe TRBD1 (6 bases). Germline V gene data show CDR1 as SGHTA and CDR2 as FQGNSA. Trimming left V 5 bases short and J 1 base short, with 15 bases between. The CDR3 is 16 residues long. The CDR3 reads CASSLNRDLSNQPQHF. In nucleotides, the CDR3 is TGTGCCAGCAGCCTAAACAGGGATCTAAGCAATCAGCCCCAGCATTTT.

This clonotype was observed many times. This beta chain represents an off-target read in a library built for alpha chains; its size is of limited meaning. This chain links TRBV25-1 with TRBJ1-4; D gene uncertain. V lost 4 bases and J lost 5, with 11 bases in between. This CDR3 contains 14 residues. Germline V gene sequence: CDR1 MGHDK, CDR2 SYGVNS. The CDR3 bases are TGTGCCAGCAGTGCTTGGGAACAGAATGAAAAACTGTTTTTT. This codes for CASSAWEQNEKLFF.

On this clonotype itself: This beta chain turned up in a library designed for alpha chains; as an off-target read, its abundance says little. The genes are TRBV9 and TRBJ2-2; weak D call: TRBD1 (6 bases). V lost 0 bases and J lost 3, with 12 bases in between. This CDR3 has 16 amino acids. The germline V gene has CDR1 SGDLS and CDR2 YYNGEE. CDR3 in DNA: TGTGCCAGCAGCGTAGCGGCAGGGGAATACACCGGGGAGCTGTTTTTT. Its translation is CASSVAAGEYTGELFF.

This clonotype was seen repeatedly, ten times or more. This beta chain came through as a stray read in a library set up for alpha chains, and its size says little. The chain recombines TRBV5-5 with TRBJ1-6, with 7 bases fitting TRBD1. The CDR3 totals 14 residues. V lost 2 bases to trimming and J lost 8 bases; unmatched junction nucleotides: 4. In germline, CDR1 is SGHKS, CDR2 YYEKEE (reference sequence). The CDR3 is CASSFRDRDSPLHF. The DNA of the CDR3 is TGTGCCAGCAGCTTCCGGGACAGAGATTCACCCCTCCACTTT.

In this sample, this clonotype turned up many times. This beta chain turned up in a library designed for alpha chains; as an off-target read, its abundance says little. The rearrangement joins TRBV7-8 to TRBJ1-1, with TRBD1 matching over 9 bases. Germline CDR1 is SGHVS and CDR2 is FQNEAQ. This CDR3 contains 15 residues. V lost 5 bases and J lost 4; bases outside the gene matches: 8. In DNA, the CDR3 is TGTGCCAGCAGCCCGGGGGGGACAGGGTTCACTGAAGCTTTCTTT. It translates to CASSPGGTGFTEAFF.

A word on this clonotype: This beta chain turned up in a library designed for alpha chains; as an off-target read, its abundance says little. The rearrangement joins TRBV6-2 or TRBV6-3 to TRBJ1-2; no clear D. There are 12 residues in the CDR3. V lost 5 bases, J lost 7 bases, and 11 bases lay in between. From germline, CDR1 is MNHEY and CDR2 SVGEGT. The chain's CDR3 is CASSRTSGGYTF. In DNA, the CDR3 is TGTGCCAGCAGTCGGACGAGCGGTGGCTACACCTTC.

This clonotype was seen a handful of times. This beta chain turned up in a library designed for alpha chains; as an off-target read, its abundance says little. CDR3 amino acids: CASSLGGNDEQYF. The DNA of the CDR3 is TGTGCCAGCAGTTTAGGTGGGAATGACGAGCAGTACTTC. The chain uses TRBV12-3 or TRBV12-4 and TRBJ2-7; D not resolved. The CDR3 consists of 13 residues. The V end lost 1 base, the J end lost 5 bases, and 9 bases lay between the germline ends.

This clonotype appeared many times. The library was designed around alpha chains, so this beta chain is a stray read whose abundance carries little weight. The chain links TRBV4-2 to TRBJ1-2; 8 bases map to TRBD1. Per germline, CDR1 LGHNA and CDR2 YNFKEQ. Unmatched junction bases numbered 10, after V lost 0 bases and J lost 4 bases. This CDR3 contains 17 residues. As DNA, the CDR3 is TGTGCCAGCAGCCAAGATCGGGGACAGGACCTGAGCTATGGCTACACCTTC. Translation: CASSQDRGQDLSYGYTF.

This clonotype is medium-sized within its sample. This beta chain lies outside the target of a library built for alpha chains; its clone size means little. CDR3 DNA sequence: TGTGCCAGCAGCCAAGATCTCCCTAGAGCGGGGGCCCTATACTTC. Translating it yields CASSQDLPRAGALYF. This rearrangement joins TRBV4-2 to TRBJ2-7, with 8 bases fitting TRBD2. Germline CDR1 is LGHNA and CDR2 is YNFKEQ. This CDR3 spans 15 amino acids. V lost 0 bases to trimming and J lost 13 bases; unmatched junction nucleotides: 14.

Worth noting for this clonotype: This beta chain is a stray sequence in a library constructed for alpha chains; its clone size is not meaningful. V is TRBV7-2 and J is TRBJ1-4; D may be TRBD1 (5 bases). The germline CDR1 and CDR2 sequences are SGHTA and FQGNSA. Trimming cost V 0 bases and J 0 bases, with 14 bases left between them. The CDR3 consists of 18 residues. CDR3: CASSLAGGATATNEKLFF. Here the CDR3 DNA reads TGTGCCAGCAGCTTAGCGGGTGGGGCCACTGCAACTAATGAAAAACTGTTTTTT.

On this clonotype itself: This beta chain was picked up by a library intended for alpha chains and is off target, so its count carries little meaning. This chain links TRBV20-1 with TRBJ2-3; 11 nucleotides align to TRBD2. The CDR3 has 15 residues. Trimming took 5 bases from V and 6 from J; bases not matched to a gene: 10. CDR1 and CDR2 from the germline V gene are DFQATT and SNEGSKA (reference sequence). Written as DNA, the CDR3 is TGCAGTGCTGGAAGCTTAGCGGGGGGGATCGATACGCAGTATTTT. Translation: CSAGSLAGGIDTQYF.